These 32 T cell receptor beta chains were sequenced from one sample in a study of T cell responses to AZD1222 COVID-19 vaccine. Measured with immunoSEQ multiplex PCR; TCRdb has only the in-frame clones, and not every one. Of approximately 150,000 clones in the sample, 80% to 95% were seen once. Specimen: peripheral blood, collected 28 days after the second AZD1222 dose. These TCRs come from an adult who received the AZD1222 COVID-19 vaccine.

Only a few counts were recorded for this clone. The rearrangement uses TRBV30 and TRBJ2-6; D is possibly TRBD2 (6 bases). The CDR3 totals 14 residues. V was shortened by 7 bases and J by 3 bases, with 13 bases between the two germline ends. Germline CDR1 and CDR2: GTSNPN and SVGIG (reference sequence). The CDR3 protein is CASLGGFGANVLTF. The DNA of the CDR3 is TGTGCCTCCCTGGGGGGATTTGGGGCCAACGTCCTGACTTTC.

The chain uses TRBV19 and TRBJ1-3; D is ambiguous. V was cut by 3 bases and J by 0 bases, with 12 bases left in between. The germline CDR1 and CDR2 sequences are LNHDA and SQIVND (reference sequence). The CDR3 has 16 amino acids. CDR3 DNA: TGTGCCAGTAGTATTGTGGGAGAGCCCTCTGGAAACACCATATATTTT. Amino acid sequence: CASSIVGEPSGNTIYF.

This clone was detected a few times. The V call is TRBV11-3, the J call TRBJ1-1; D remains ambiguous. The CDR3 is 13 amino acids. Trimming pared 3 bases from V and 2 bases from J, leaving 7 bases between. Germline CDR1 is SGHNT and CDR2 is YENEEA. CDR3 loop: CASSFSSNTEAFF. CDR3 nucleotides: TGTGCCAGCAGCTTTAGCAGTAACACTGAAGCTTTCTTT.

CDR3 DNA: TGTGCCAGCAAAGTGGGCCCTCCCACAGATACGCAGTATTTT. This encodes CASKVGPPTDTQYF. The rearrangement uses TRBV2 and TRBJ2-3; D is uncertain. The V and J ends lost 7 bases and 2 bases respectively, with 13 bases between them. There are 14 residues in the CDR3. The germline V gene encodes CDR1 SNHLY and CDR2 FYNNEI. Full variable domain (rest looked up from reference TRBV2 and TRBJ2-3): EPEVTQTPSHQVTQMGQEVILRCVPISNHLYFYWYRQILGQKVEFLVSFYNNEISEKSEIFDDQFSVERPDGSNFTLKIRSTKLEDSAMYFCASKVGPPTDTQYFGPGTRLTVL.

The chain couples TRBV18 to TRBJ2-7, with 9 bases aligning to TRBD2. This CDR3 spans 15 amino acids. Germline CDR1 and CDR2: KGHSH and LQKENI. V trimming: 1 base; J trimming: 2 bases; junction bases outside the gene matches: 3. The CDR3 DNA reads TGTGCCAGCTCACCACTAGCGGGAGACGCCTACGAGCAGTACTTC. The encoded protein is CASSPLAGDAYEQYF.

The CDR3 DNA sequence: TGTGCCAGCAGTTTTTTTGGACGGATGAACACTGAAGCTTTCTTT. This gives the protein CASSFFGRMNTEAFF. The chain is built from TRBV27 and TRBJ1-1; D not resolved. Germline lookup yields CDR1 MNHEY and CDR2 SMNVEV (reference sequence). The CDR3 has 15 amino acids. Between the trimmed V and J ends, which lost 3 bases and 0 bases, there was a span of 11 bases.

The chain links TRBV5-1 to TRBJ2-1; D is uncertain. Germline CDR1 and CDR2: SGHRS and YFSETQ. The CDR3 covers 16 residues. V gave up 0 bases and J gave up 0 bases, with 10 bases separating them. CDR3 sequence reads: CASSLGGAGSYNEQFF. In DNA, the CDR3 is TGCGCCAGCAGCTTGGGAGGCGCTGGCTCCTACAATGAGCAGTTCTTC.

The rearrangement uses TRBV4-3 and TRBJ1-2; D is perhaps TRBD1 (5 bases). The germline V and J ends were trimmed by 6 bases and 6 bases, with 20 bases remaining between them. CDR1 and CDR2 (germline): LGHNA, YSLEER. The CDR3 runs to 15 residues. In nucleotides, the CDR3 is TGCGCCAGCAGTTTGGAGGACACCAGTTTAAATGGCTACACCTTC. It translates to CASSLEDTSLNGYTF.

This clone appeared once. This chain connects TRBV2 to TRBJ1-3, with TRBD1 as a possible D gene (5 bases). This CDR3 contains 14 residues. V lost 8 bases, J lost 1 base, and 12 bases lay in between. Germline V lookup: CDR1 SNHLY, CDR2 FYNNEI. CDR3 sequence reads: CASSVRGSGNTIYF. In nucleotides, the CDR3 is TGTGCCAGCTCGGTCCGGGGGTCTGGAAACACCATATATTTT.

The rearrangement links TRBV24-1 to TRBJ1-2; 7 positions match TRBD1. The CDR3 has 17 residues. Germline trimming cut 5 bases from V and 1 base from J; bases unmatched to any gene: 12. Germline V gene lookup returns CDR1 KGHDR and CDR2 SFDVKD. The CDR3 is CATSARTGWGSNYGYTF. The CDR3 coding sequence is TGTGCCACCAGTGCCCGGACAGGTTGGGGTAGTAACTATGGCTACACCTTC.

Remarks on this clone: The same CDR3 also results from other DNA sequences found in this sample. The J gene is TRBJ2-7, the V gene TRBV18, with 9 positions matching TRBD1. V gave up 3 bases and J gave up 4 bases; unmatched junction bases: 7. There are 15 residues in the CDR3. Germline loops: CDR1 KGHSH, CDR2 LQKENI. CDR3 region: CASSPLQGAGYEQYF. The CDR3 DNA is TGTGCCAGCTCACCTTTACAGGGGGCTGGGTACGAGCAGTACTTC.

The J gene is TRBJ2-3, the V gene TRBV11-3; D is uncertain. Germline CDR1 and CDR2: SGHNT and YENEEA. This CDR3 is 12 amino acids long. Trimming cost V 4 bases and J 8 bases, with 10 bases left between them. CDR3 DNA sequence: TGTGCCAGCAGCTCCCGTTCCGGTACGCAGTATTTT. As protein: CASSSRSGTQYF.

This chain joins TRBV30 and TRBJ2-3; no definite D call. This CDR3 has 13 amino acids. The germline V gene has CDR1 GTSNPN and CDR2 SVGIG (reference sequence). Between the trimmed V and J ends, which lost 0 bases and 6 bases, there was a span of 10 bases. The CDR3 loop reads CAWSVRFDDTQYF. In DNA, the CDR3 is TGTGCCTGGAGTGTACGTTTTGACGATACGCAGTATTTT.

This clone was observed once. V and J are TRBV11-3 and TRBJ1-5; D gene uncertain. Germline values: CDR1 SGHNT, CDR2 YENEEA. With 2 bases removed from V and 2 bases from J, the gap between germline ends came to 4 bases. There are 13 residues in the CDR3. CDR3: CASSLSGNQPQHF. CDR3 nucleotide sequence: TGTGCCAGCAGCTTAAGTGGCAATCAGCCCCAGCATTTT.

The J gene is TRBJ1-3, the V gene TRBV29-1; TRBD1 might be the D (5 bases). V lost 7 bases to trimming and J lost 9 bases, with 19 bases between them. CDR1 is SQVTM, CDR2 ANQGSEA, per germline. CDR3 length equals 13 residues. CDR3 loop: CSGVIGGRRTIYF. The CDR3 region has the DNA TGCAGCGGGGTAATCGGGGGTCGCCGCACCATATATTTT.

The CDR3 DNA reads as TGTGCCAGTAGTGCCGGGACGGGAGCCTATGAGCAGTTCTTC. It codes for CASSAGTGAYEQFF. This sequence joins TRBV19 and TRBJ2-1, with a tentative D call TRBD2 (6 bases). The V end was cut by 5 bases, the J end by 8 bases, with 16 bases between. There are 14 residues in the CDR3. Germline CDR1 reads LNHDA; CDR2 reads SQIVND (reference sequence).

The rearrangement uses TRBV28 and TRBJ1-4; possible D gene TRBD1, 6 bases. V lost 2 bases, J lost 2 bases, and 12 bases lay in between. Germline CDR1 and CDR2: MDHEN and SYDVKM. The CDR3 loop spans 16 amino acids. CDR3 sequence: CASSLRGQFTNEKLFF. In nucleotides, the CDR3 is TGTGCCAGCAGTTTACGCGGACAGTTTACTAATGAAAAACTGTTTTTT.

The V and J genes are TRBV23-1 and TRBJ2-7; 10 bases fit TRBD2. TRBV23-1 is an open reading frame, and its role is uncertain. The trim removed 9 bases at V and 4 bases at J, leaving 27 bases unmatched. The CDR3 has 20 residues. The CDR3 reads CASQMVGGAETSGTMYEQYF. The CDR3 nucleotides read TGCGCCAGTCAAATGGTGGGGGGGGCGGAAACTAGCGGGACCATGTACGAGCAGTACTTC.

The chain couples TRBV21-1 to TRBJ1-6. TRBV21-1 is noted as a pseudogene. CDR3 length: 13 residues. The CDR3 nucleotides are TGTGCCAGCAGCAAAGAGGGCCAGATACCCCTCCACTTT. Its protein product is CASSKEGQIPLHF.

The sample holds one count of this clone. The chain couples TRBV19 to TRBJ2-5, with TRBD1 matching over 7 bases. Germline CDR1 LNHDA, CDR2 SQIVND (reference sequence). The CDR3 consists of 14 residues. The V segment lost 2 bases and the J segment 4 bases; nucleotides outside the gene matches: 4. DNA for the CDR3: TGTGCCAGTAGTATACAAGGGGGCGGAGAGACCCAGTACTTC. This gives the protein CASSIQGGGETQYF.

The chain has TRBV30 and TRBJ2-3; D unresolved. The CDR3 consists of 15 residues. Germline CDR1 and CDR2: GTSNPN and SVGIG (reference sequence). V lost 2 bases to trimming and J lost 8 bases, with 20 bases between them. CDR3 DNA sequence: TGTGCCTGGAGTCCACCCGAGCTTCCGGTGCGTACGCAGTATTTT. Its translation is CAWSPPELPVRTQYF.

CDR3 protein: CASSSALWAEAFF. In nucleotides, the CDR3 is TGTGCCAGCAGCTCTGCTTTGTGGGCTGAAGCTTTCTTT. The chain couples TRBV11-2 to TRBJ1-1; D gene ambiguous. The length of the CDR3 is 13 residues. V lost 4 bases to trimming and J lost 6 bases, with 12 bases between them. Germline V gives CDR1 SGHAT, CDR2 FQNNGV.

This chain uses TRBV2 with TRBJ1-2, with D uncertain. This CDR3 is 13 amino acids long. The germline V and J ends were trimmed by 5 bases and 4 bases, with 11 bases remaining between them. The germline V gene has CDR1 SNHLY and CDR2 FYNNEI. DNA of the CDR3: TGTGCCAGCAGTTTATCAGGTCTCTATGGCTACACCTTC. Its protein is CASSLSGLYGYTF. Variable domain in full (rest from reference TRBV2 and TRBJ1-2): EPEVTQTPSHQVTQMGQEVILRCVPISNHLYFYWYRQILGQKVEFLVSFYNNEISEKSEIFDDQFSVERPDGSNFTLKIRSTKLEDSAMYFCASSLSGLYGYTFGSGTRLTVV.

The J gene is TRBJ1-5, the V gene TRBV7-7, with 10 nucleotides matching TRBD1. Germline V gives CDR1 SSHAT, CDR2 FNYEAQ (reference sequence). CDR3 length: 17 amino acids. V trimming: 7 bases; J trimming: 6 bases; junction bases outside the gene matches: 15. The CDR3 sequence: CASTTIPGQGIGQPQHF. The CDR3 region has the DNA TGTGCCAGCACCACGATCCCGGGACAGGGGATTGGTCAGCCCCAGCATTTT.

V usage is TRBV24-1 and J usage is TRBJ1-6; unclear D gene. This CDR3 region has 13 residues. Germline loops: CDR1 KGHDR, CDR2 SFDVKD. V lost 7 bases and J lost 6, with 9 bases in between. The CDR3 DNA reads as TGTGCCACCAGGGCGGCTAGTAATTCACCCCTCCACTTT. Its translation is CATRAASNSPLHF.

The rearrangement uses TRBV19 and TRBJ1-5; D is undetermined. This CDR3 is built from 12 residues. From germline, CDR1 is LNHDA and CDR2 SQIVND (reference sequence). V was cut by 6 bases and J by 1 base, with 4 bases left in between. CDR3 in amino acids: CASRTSNQPQHF. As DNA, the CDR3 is TGTGCCAGTAGAACCAGCAATCAGCCCCAGCATTTT.

CDR3 bases: TGTGCCAGCAGCTTCGCACAGCCGAACACCGGGGAGCTGTTTTTT. Amino acid sequence: CASSFAQPNTGELFF. The chain links TRBV7-7 to TRBJ2-2; D unresolved. CDR1 is SSHAT, CDR2 FNYEAQ, per germline (reference sequence). This CDR3 spans 15 amino acids. V dropped 3 bases and J dropped 0 bases, with 8 bases sitting between them.

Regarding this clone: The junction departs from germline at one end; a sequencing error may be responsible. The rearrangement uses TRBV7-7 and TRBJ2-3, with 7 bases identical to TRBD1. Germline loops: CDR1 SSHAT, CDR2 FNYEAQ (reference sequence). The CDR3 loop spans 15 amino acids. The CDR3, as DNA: TGTGCTAGCAGCCAATCGACAGGGACGGCAGATACGCAGTATTTT. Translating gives CASSQSTGTADTQYF.

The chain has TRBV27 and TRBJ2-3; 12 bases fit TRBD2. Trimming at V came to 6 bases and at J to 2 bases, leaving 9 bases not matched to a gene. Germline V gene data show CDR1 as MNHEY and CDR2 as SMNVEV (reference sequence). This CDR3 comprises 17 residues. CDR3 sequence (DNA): TGTGCCAGCAGGACTAGCGGGAGTATGGGTGCCACAGATACGCAGTATTTT. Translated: CASRTSGSMGATDTQYF.

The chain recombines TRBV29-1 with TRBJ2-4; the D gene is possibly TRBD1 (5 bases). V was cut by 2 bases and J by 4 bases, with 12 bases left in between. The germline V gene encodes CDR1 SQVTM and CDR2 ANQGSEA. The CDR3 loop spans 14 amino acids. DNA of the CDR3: TGCAGCGTTGAATCCTCAGGGTTGAAAAACATTCAGTACTTC. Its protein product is CSVESSGLKNIQYF.

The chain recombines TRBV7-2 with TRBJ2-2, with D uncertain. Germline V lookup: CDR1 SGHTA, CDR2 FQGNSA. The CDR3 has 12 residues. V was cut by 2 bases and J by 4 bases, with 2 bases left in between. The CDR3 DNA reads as TGTGCCAGCAGCTTACGCACCGGGGAGCTGTTTTTT. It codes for CASSLRTGELFF.

CDR3 nucleotides: TGTGCCAGCAGCCAAGAGTCAGTCAGGGGGCACCACGAGCAGTACTTC. Encoded protein: CASSQESVRGHHEQYF. This rearrangement joins TRBV3-1 (or the pseudogene TRBV3-2) to TRBJ2-7; 8 bases align to TRBD1. Unmatched junction bases numbered 9, after V lost 0 bases and J lost 5 bases. Germline V gives CDR1 LGHDT, CDR2 YNNKEL (reference sequence). The CDR3 extends over 16 amino acids.